These T cell receptor beta chains were read from a single sample in a study of response to subunit inactivated influenza vaccine. TCRdb called the RT-PCR reads again in MiXCR, with one record for every CDR3 protein. The data show roughly 710,000 distinct CDR3 sequences, with approximately 15% seen just once and roughly 7.6% held by the top ten. This sample comprised PBMCs from blood, obtained roughly 15 days before vaccination. The receptors were sampled from a man aged 45 to 65 who received an inactivated influenza vaccine. The CDR3 runs from the conserved cysteine through the conserved F or W. Each record gives: clone size, D gene, V gene, J gene, CDR3 DNA, CDR3 protein. The D gene is left open where the match is weak. Only some rows state a clone size, as once, few, many or a class for expanded clones.

abundance: few
d_gene: TRBD2
v_gene: TRBV28
j_gene: TRBJ2-2
CDR3nt: TGTGCCAGCAGTGGCGGGGGGTTGAACACCGGGGAGCTGTTTTTT
CDR3aa: CASSGGGLNTGELFF

abundance: -
d_gene: TRBD1
v_gene: TRBV28
j_gene: TRBJ2-2
CDR3nt: TGTGCCAGCCGGACAGGGAGTCAATTAACCGGGGAGCTGTTTTTT
CDR3aa: CASRTGSQLTGELFF

abundance: -
d_gene: TRBD1
v_gene: TRBV5-1
j_gene: TRBJ1-6
CDR3nt: TGCGCCAGCAGCTTGCCCGGACAGGAATATAATTCACCCCTCCACTTT
CDR3aa: CASSLPGQEYNSPLHF

abundance: -
d_gene: -
v_gene: TRBV20-1
j_gene: TRBJ2-3
CDR3nt: TGCAGTGCTAGAGATATACAGGGCTACACAGATACGCAGTATTTT
CDR3aa: CSARDIQGYTDTQYF

abundance: -
d_gene: -
v_gene: TRBV28
j_gene: TRBJ2-1
CDR3nt: TGTGCCAGCACAAAGTGGGTAAGCGATGAGCAGTTCTTC
CDR3aa: CASTKWVSDEQFF

abundance: many
d_gene: -
v_gene: TRBV3-1
j_gene: TRBJ2-1
CDR3nt: TGTGCCAGCAGCCAAGATCTCAGCGACAGCTCCTACAATGAGCAGTTCTTC
CDR3aa: CASSQDLSDSSYNEQFF

abundance: few
d_gene: -
v_gene: TRBV18
j_gene: TRBJ1-5
CDR3nt: TGTGCCAGCTCACCACAGCAGGGTCCGAATCAGCCCCAGCATTTT
CDR3aa: CASSPQQGPNQPQHF

abundance: -
d_gene: TRBD1
v_gene: TRBV6-2/TRBV6-3
j_gene: TRBJ2-7
CDR3nt: TGTGCCAGCAGTTTCGGCCAGGGGGTAACGGTCTACGAGCAGTACTTC
CDR3aa: CASSFGQGVTVYEQYF

abundance: few
d_gene: -
v_gene: TRBV2
j_gene: TRBJ1-2
CDR3nt: TGTGCCAGCAGTCTCGACAGGTTTTATGGCTACACCTTC
CDR3aa: CASSLDRFYGYTF

abundance: few
d_gene: TRBD2
v_gene: TRBV11-2
j_gene: TRBJ2-1
CDR3nt: TGTGCCAGCAGCTTAAGGATCGGACTAGCGGGATTGAGCTCCTACAATGAGCAGTTCTTC
CDR3aa: CASSLRIGLAGLSSYNEQFF

abundance: -
d_gene: TRBD2
v_gene: TRBV29-1
j_gene: TRBJ2-1
CDR3nt: TGCAGCGTTGGGGAGGGCCTAGCGGTTCTCTACAATGAGCAGTTCTTC
CDR3aa: CSVGEGLAVLYNEQFF

abundance: -
d_gene: -
v_gene: TRBV20-1
j_gene: TRBJ2-3
CDR3nt: TGCAGTGCTAGGAGCGGCGAAAGCACAGATACGCAGTATTTT
CDR3aa: CSARSGESTDTQYF

abundance: -
d_gene: -
v_gene: TRBV30
j_gene: TRBJ1-4
CDR3nt: TGTGCCTGGAGGACGGTACTTAATGAAAAACTGTTTTTT
CDR3aa: CAWRTVLNEKLFF

abundance: -
d_gene: TRBD1
v_gene: TRBV4-3
j_gene: TRBJ2-1
CDR3nt: TGCGCCAGCAGCTCCCGGGACAGGGGGCGGGATGAGCAGTTCTTC
CDR3aa: CASSSRDRGRDEQFF

abundance: few
d_gene: TRBD1
v_gene: TRBV20-1
j_gene: TRBJ2-1
CDR3nt: TGCAGTGCTATCGGACAGGAACACAATGAGCAGTTCTTC
CDR3aa: CSAIGQEHNEQFF

abundance: -
d_gene: TRBD2
v_gene: TRBV4-3
j_gene: TRBJ2-7
CDR3nt: TGCGCCAGCAGCCAAGATTTAGGGAGGGAGGAGTACTTC
CDR3aa: CASSQDLGREEYF

abundance: few
d_gene: TRBD2
v_gene: TRBV9
j_gene: TRBJ2-2
CDR3nt: TGTGCCAGCAGCGTTAGCGGGAGGGGCGCCGGGGAGCTGTTTTTT
CDR3aa: CASSVSGRGAGELFF

abundance: -
d_gene: -
v_gene: TRBV6-5
j_gene: TRBJ2-2
CDR3nt: TGTGCCAGCAGTTACTCGCGGTGGAAGGCCGGGGAGCTGTTTTTT
CDR3aa: CASSYSRWKAGELFF

abundance: few
d_gene: -
v_gene: TRBV20-1
j_gene: TRBJ2-3
CDR3nt: TGCAGTGCTAGAGATCCGAAGACTTCCACCATCAGCACAGATACGCAGTATTTT
CDR3aa: CSARDPKTSTISTDTQYF

abundance: -
d_gene: -
v_gene: TRBV7-9
j_gene: TRBJ2-1
CDR3nt: TGTGCCAGCAGACGAACAGGGGAGGACGACAATGAGCAGTTCTTC
CDR3aa: CASRRTGEDDNEQFF

abundance: many
d_gene: TRBD1
v_gene: TRBV7-2
j_gene: TRBJ1-6
CDR3nt: TGTGCCAGCAGCCTAACAGGGGTGGATAATTCACCCCTCCACTTT
CDR3aa: CASSLTGVDNSPLHF

abundance: -
d_gene: -
v_gene: TRBV7-2
j_gene: TRBJ2-3
CDR3nt: TGTGCCAGCAGCTTAGGCTGGGCGGAAGATACGCAGTATTTT
CDR3aa: CASSLGWAEDTQYF

abundance: -
d_gene: -
v_gene: TRBV4-1
j_gene: TRBJ2-5
CDR3nt: TGCGCCAGCAGCCAAGTATCCCTTGGGGAAGAGACCCAGTACTTC
CDR3aa: CASSQVSLGEETQYF

abundance: few
d_gene: -
v_gene: TRBV5-1
j_gene: TRBJ2-2
CDR3nt: TGCGCCAGCAGCTTGGACGCCACCCACACCGGGGAGCTGTTTTTT
CDR3aa: CASSLDATHTGELFF

abundance: few
d_gene: -
v_gene: TRBV7-9
j_gene: TRBJ2-1
CDR3nt: TGTGCCAGCAGCTTAAGGAGACTAGTCTACAATGAGCAGTTCTTC
CDR3aa: CASSLRRLVYNEQFF

abundance: -
d_gene: TRBD1
v_gene: TRBV20-1
j_gene: TRBJ2-1
CDR3nt: TGCAGTGCTAGAGATTCGGGGACAGGGATGTATCTGGCGAGGGATGAGCAGTTCTTC
CDR3aa: CSARDSGTGMYLARDEQFF

abundance: few
d_gene: -
v_gene: TRBV7-6
j_gene: TRBJ2-7
CDR3nt: TGTGCCAGCAGCTTAGAGGGAATGCGGGCCGAGCAGTACTTC
CDR3aa: CASSLEGMRAEQYF

abundance: few
d_gene: TRBD1
v_gene: TRBV12-3/TRBV12-4
j_gene: TRBJ1-5
CDR3nt: TGTGCCAGCAGCGCTACAGGGGGGCGCAATCAGCCCCAGCATTTT
CDR3aa: CASSATGGRNQPQHF

abundance: few
d_gene: TRBD1
v_gene: TRBV20-1
j_gene: TRBJ2-7
CDR3nt: TGCAGTGCTACCCCACCACCGGACAGGGATTCCTACGAGCAGTACTTC
CDR3aa: CSATPPPDRDSYEQYF

abundance: -
d_gene: TRBD1
v_gene: TRBV29-1
j_gene: TRBJ2-7
CDR3nt: TGCAGCGTTGCATACGCAGGGGGCACCTACGAGCAGTACTTC
CDR3aa: CSVAYAGGTYEQYF

abundance: few
d_gene: TRBD1
v_gene: TRBV28
j_gene: TRBJ1-1
CDR3nt: TGTGCCAGCAGTTTATCCGGGACAGGGTTCATGAACACTGAAGCTTTCTTT
CDR3aa: CASSLSGTGFMNTEAFF

abundance: -
d_gene: -
v_gene: TRBV7-3
j_gene: TRBJ2-2
CDR3nt: TGTGCCAGCAGCACTACAGGGCACACCGGGGAGCTGTTTTTT
CDR3aa: CASSTTGHTGELFF

abundance: few
d_gene: -
v_gene: TRBV24-1
j_gene: TRBJ2-1
CDR3nt: TGTGCCACCAGTGATGCGGGCGGGACGGGATCCTACAATGAGCAGTTCTTC
CDR3aa: CATSDAGGTGSYNEQFF

abundance: -
d_gene: -
v_gene: TRBV4-3
j_gene: TRBJ2-3
CDR3nt: TGCGCCAGCAGCCCCCGGGACGGAAACACAGATACGCAGTATTTT
CDR3aa: CASSPRDGNTDTQYF

abundance: few
d_gene: -
v_gene: TRBV5-1
j_gene: TRBJ2-2
CDR3nt: TGCGCCAGCAGCTTGCGAGCGGCGAACACCGGGGAGCTGTTTTTT
CDR3aa: CASSLRAANTGELFF

abundance: -
d_gene: -
v_gene: TRBV5-1
j_gene: TRBJ2-3
CDR3nt: TGCGCCAGCAGCGAGACAAGTAGCACAGATACGCAGTATTTT
CDR3aa: CASSETSSTDTQYF

abundance: few
d_gene: -
v_gene: TRBV20-1
j_gene: TRBJ1-6
CDR3nt: TGCAGTGCTAGAGTTCAGGGCCCAAATTCACCCCTCCACTTT
CDR3aa: CSARVQGPNSPLHF

abundance: -
d_gene: -
v_gene: TRBV11-2
j_gene: TRBJ2-3
CDR3nt: TGTGCCAGCAGCTTCCAGACCTCGGGCACAGATACGCAGTATTTT
CDR3aa: CASSFQTSGTDTQYF

abundance: -
d_gene: -
v_gene: TRBV28
j_gene: TRBJ2-4
CDR3nt: TGTGCCAGCAGTTTGCTAAAACTGAAGGCCAAAAACATTCAGTACTTC
CDR3aa: CASSLLKLKAKNIQYF

abundance: -
d_gene: -
v_gene: TRBV11-2
j_gene: TRBJ2-5
CDR3nt: TGTGCCAGCAGCTCATACGTAAGCCAGGACCCTGCCCAGTACTTC
CDR3aa: CASSSYVSQDPAQYF

abundance: -
d_gene: -
v_gene: TRBV6-2/TRBV6-3
j_gene: TRBJ2-6
CDR3nt: TGTGCCAGCCGGGACCCCTTCAGCTCTGGGGCCAACGTCCTGACTTTC
CDR3aa: CASRDPFSSGANVLTF

abundance: many
d_gene: -
v_gene: TRBV12-3/TRBV12-4
j_gene: TRBJ2-1
CDR3nt: TGTGCCAGCATTTTTAACGTGGGGCTTGGAAATGAGCAGTTCTTC
CDR3aa: CASIFNVGLGNEQFF

abundance: -
d_gene: -
v_gene: TRBV6-2/TRBV6-3
j_gene: TRBJ2-7
CDR3nt: TGTGCCAGCAGTTACTCGGGCCTTCATTACGAGCAGTACTTC
CDR3aa: CASSYSGLHYEQYF

abundance: -
d_gene: -
v_gene: TRBV3-1
j_gene: TRBJ1-4
CDR3nt: TGTGCCAGCAGCCAAACCAGGTCTCTGGGACTGTTTTTT
CDR3aa: CASSQTRSLGLFF

abundance: -
d_gene: -
v_gene: TRBV5-1
j_gene: TRBJ2-7
CDR3nt: TGCGCCAGCAGCTTGCAGGGTGGGGGCTCCTACGAGCAGTACTTC
CDR3aa: CASSLQGGGSYEQYF

abundance: few
d_gene: -
v_gene: TRBV29-1
j_gene: TRBJ2-7
CDR3nt: TGCAGCGTCGAGGACAAGTCCTACGAGCAGTACTTC
CDR3aa: CSVEDKSYEQYF

abundance: -
d_gene: -
v_gene: TRBV10-3
j_gene: TRBJ2-1
CDR3nt: TGTGCCATCAGTGGGAGGGCACAGGGGCCGGGAAATGAGCAGTTCTTC
CDR3aa: CAISGRAQGPGNEQFF

abundance: many
d_gene: -
v_gene: TRBV11-2
j_gene: TRBJ2-7
CDR3nt: TGTGCCAGCAGCCCCCCGGGCAGGGACTACGAGCAGTACTTC
CDR3aa: CASSPPGRDYEQYF

abundance: few
d_gene: TRBD1
v_gene: TRBV11-3
j_gene: TRBJ2-5
CDR3nt: TGTGCCAGCAGCGGAGGACAGGGGAGAGGAGAGACCCAGTACTTC
CDR3aa: CASSGGQGRGETQYF

abundance: few
d_gene: TRBD1
v_gene: TRBV7-2
j_gene: TRBJ2-1
CDR3nt: TGTGCCAGCAGCGGACCGGGACAGGGAGGAGCTGAGCAGTTCTTC
CDR3aa: CASSGPGQGGAEQFF

abundance: -
d_gene: -
v_gene: TRBV7-2
j_gene: TRBJ2-1
CDR3nt: TGTGCCAGCAGCCCCGTCCTTAGTAGTAGCGTTGAGCAGTTCTTC
CDR3aa: CASSPVLSSSVEQFF

abundance: -
d_gene: TRBD2
v_gene: TRBV24-1
j_gene: TRBJ2-1
CDR3nt: TGTGCCACCAGTGATTTGCATTCGAGCGGGAAAAATGAGCAGTTCTTC
CDR3aa: CATSDLHSSGKNEQFF

abundance: -
d_gene: -
v_gene: TRBV10-3
j_gene: TRBJ1-1
CDR3nt: TGTGCCATCCGAGGACCAGGACAACTGAACACTGAAGCTTTCTTT
CDR3aa: CAIRGPGQLNTEAFF

abundance: -
d_gene: -
v_gene: TRBV11-2
j_gene: TRBJ2-7
CDR3nt: TGTGCCAGCAGCCCCCACGGCCCGCCCCGGACCTACGAGCAGTACTTC
CDR3aa: CASSPHGPPRTYEQYF